These 20 T cell receptor beta chains were all obtained from the same sample, sequenced in a study of shared clonotypes between healthy human individuals. Sequencing was performed with immunoSEQ multiplex PCR; in TCRdb, only in-frame clones are kept and a portion is missing. The sample lists roughly 2,300,000 clones; under 95% were seen once. Sequencing was done on a sample of naive CD4+ T cells from PBMCs. Subset here: CD45RA+ positively selected. These receptors all come from a man aged 18 to 30 in good health. Some clones in this sample may be carry-over from other donors' samples.

The chain uses TRBV6-1 and TRBJ1-4; D is unresolved. V lost 9 bases and J lost 5, with 13 bases in between. CDR1 and CDR2 from the germline V gene are MNHNS and SASEGT. There are 13 residues in the CDR3. The CDR3 spells CASSRGYNEKLFF. The DNA for the CDR3 is TGTGCCAGTTCTCGTGGATACAATGAAAAACTGTTTTTT.

This clone was observed a few times. The same CDR3 is also encoded by other DNA sequences in this sample. The chain links TRBV27 to TRBJ2-7; D call uncertain. The CDR3 spans 11 residues. CDR1 and CDR2 from the germline V gene are MNHEY and SMNVEV (reference sequence). Deletions cut 4 bases from V and 0 bases from J, with 1 base between. In DNA, the CDR3 is TGTGCCAGCAGTTCCTCCTACGAGCAGTACTTC. It is translated as CASSSSYEQYF.

The rearrangement links TRBV28 to TRBJ2-3, with TRBD2 matching 7 bases. Trimming removed 5 bases from V and 2 bases from J; junction bases left unmatched: 7. The germline CDR1 and CDR2 sequences are MDHEN and SYDVKM. This CDR3 region has 15 residues. The CDR3 DNA follows: TGTGCCAGCAGTCCCCGGGGAGGGGTCACAGATACGCAGTATTTT. Its translation: CASSPRGGVTDTQYF. The full variable domain, its missing parts supplied by reference TRBV28 and TRBJ2-3, is DVKVTQSSRYLVKRTGEKVFLECVQDMDHENMFWYRQDPGLGLRLIYFSYDVKMKEKGDIPEGYSVSREKKERFSLILESASTNQTSMYLCASSPRGGVTDTQYFGPGTRLTVL.

The genes are TRBV10-3 and TRBJ2-7; D is undetermined. The CDR3 is 14 residues long. V lost 8 bases to trimming and J lost 4 bases, with 18 bases between them. The germline V gene encodes CDR1 ENHRY and CDR2 SYGVKD. CDR3 in amino acids: CAICSDRGQYEQYF. Here the CDR3 DNA reads TGTGCCATCTGTTCGGACCGAGGTCAATACGAGCAGTACTTC.

Points on this clone: The identical CDR3 is also encoded by other nucleotide sequences in the sample. The V call is TRBV4-1, the J call TRBJ2-5; D gene unclear. This CDR3 has 13 residues. V dropped 1 base and J dropped 2 bases, with 5 bases sitting between them. Germline CDR1 reads MGHRA; CDR2 reads YSYEKL. The CDR3 coding sequence is TGCGCCAGCAGCCAAGGGCAGCAAGAGACCCAGTACTTC. Residues: CASSQGQQETQYF.

The chain links TRBV28 to TRBJ2-6, with TRBD1 as a possible D gene (5 bases). Germline V gene lookup returns CDR1 MDHEN and CDR2 SYDVKM. V gave up 6 bases and J gave up 7 bases, with 19 bases separating them. CDR3 length equals 16 residues. CDR3 amino acids: CASSDSVLGSANVLTF. The CDR3 bases are TGTGCCAGCAGCGACAGTGTACTCGGATCCGCCAACGTCCTGACTTTC.

This clone occurred once. This chain uses TRBV5-1 with TRBJ2-6, with D possibly being TRBD2 (5 bases). The CDR3 is 16 residues long. Germline loops: CDR1 SGHRS, CDR2 YFSETQ. The V end was cut by 4 bases, the J end by 4 bases, with 15 bases between. CDR3 sequence: CASSPRGSTGANVLTF. The CDR3 DNA reads as TGCGCCAGCAGCCCACGGGGATCCACAGGGGCCAACGTCCTGACTTTC.

This chain joins TRBV7-2 and TRBJ2-5; maybe TRBD1 (6 bases). Trimming removed 3 bases from V and 9 bases from J, with 17 bases in between. Germline CDR1 reads SGHTA; CDR2 reads FQGNSA. This CDR3 is 14 amino acids long. The CDR3 here is CASSLVQGIVSQYF. CDR3 coding DNA: TGTGCCAGCAGCTTGGTACAGGGTATAGTGTCCCAGTACTTC.

The V and J genes are TRBV9 and TRBJ2-3; D gene ambiguous. Looked up from germline, CDR1 is SGDLS and CDR2 is YYNGEE. There are 16 residues in the CDR3. V was shortened by 2 bases and J by 0 bases, with 13 bases between the two germline ends. CDR3: CASSVDPRRSTDTQYF. The CDR3 coding sequence is TGTGCCAGCAGCGTTGACCCTAGGCGTAGCACAGATACGCAGTATTTT.

The chain links TRBV25-1 to TRBJ1-3; D remains ambiguous. Germline V lookup: CDR1 MGHDK, CDR2 SYGVNS. This CDR3 spans 14 amino acids. The germline V and J ends were trimmed by 6 bases and 0 bases, with 9 bases remaining between them. CDR3 sequence reads: CASSLAGSGNTIYF. The CDR3, as DNA: TGTGCCAGCAGCCTAGCAGGCTCTGGAAACACCATATATTTT.

DNA for the CDR3: TGCGCCAGCAGCTTTGGCCGGGGGGCGAACACTGAAGCTTTCTTT. Encoded protein: CASSFGRGANTEAFF. This chain connects TRBV5-1 to TRBJ1-1; a weak D match, TRBD1 (6 bases). This CDR3 is built from 15 residues. Per the germline V gene, CDR1 is SGHRS and CDR2 is YFSETQ. The V gene lost 2 bases and the J gene lost 1 base, with 12 bases spanning the gap.

The chain joins TRBV5-6 to TRBJ1-5; D remains unclear. This CDR3 is built from 16 residues. Germline V gives CDR1 SGHDT, CDR2 YYEEEE. V was cut by 4 bases and J by 4 bases, with 18 bases left in between. The CDR3 region is CASSLPWTGLNQPQHF. CDR3 bases: TGTGCCAGCAGCCTACCCTGGACTGGGCTGAATCAGCCCCAGCATTTT.

The chain recombines TRBV11-3 with TRBJ2-2; tentative D call: TRBD2 (5 bases). There are 16 residues in the CDR3. Looked up from germline, CDR1 is SGHNT and CDR2 is YENEEA. The V end lost 3 bases, the J end lost 7 bases, and 18 bases lay between the germline ends. In DNA form, the CDR3 reads TGTGCCAGCAGCTTGTGGGCCAGAGGGCCGGACGGGGAGCTGTTTTTT. Its protein is CASSLWARGPDGELFF.

This clone occurred a few times. The rearrangement links TRBV27 to TRBJ1-3, with D possibly being TRBD1 (5 bases). Germline-derived CDR1 and CDR2 are MNHEY and SMNVEV (reference sequence). The CDR3 extends over 16 amino acids. Trimming left V 5 bases short and J 4 bases short, with 18 bases between. CDR3 bases: TGTGCCAGCAGTCAGTCAGGGCTTAATTCGGGAAACACCATATATTTT. It specifies CASSQSGLNSGNTIYF.

This chain links TRBV6-5 with TRBJ1-2; D remains unclear. CDR3 length: 13 amino acids. V shed 7 bases and J shed 6 bases, with 15 bases lying between them. Per germline, CDR1 MNHEY and CDR2 SVGAGI. The CDR3, as DNA: TGTGCCAGCATGGCGGGGAGGATTGATGGCTACACCTTC. Protein: CASMAGRIDGYTF.

V and J are TRBV28 and TRBJ2-2; D remains ambiguous. Trimming removed 2 bases at V and 1 base at J, with 5 bases between. The germline CDR1 and CDR2 sequences are MDHEN and SYDVKM. This CDR3 is 14 amino acids long. The CDR3 region has the DNA TGTGCCAGCAGTTTACCTTTGAACACCGGGGAGCTGTTTTTT. This encodes CASSLPLNTGELFF.

The V call is TRBV2, the J call TRBJ1-5; a weak D match, TRBD1 (6 bases). V lost 7 bases, J lost 7 bases, and 14 bases lay in between. This CDR3 region has 13 residues. Germline V gives CDR1 SNHLY, CDR2 FYNNEI. The CDR3 loop is CASTVRDKQPQHF. CDR3 coding DNA: TGTGCCAGCACGGTGAGGGACAAACAGCCCCAGCATTTT.

The chain joins TRBV5-1 to TRBJ2-3; D call uncertain. The germline V and J ends were trimmed by 1 base and 0 bases, with 9 bases remaining between them. In germline, CDR1 is SGHRS, CDR2 YFSETQ. The CDR3 totals 15 residues. Here the CDR3 DNA reads TGCGCCAGCAGCTTGAGTGGAATAAGCACAGATACGCAGTATTTT. Amino acid sequence: CASSLSGISTDTQYF.

As for this clone: The sample contains more than one DNA sequence encoding this CDR3. The chain has TRBV6-5 and TRBJ1-5; D is uncertain. This CDR3 is built from 15 residues. Deletions cut 0 bases from V and 0 bases from J, with 6 bases between. Germline V gene sequence: CDR1 MNHEY, CDR2 SVGAGI. CDR3 residues: CASSYSANSNQPQHF. CDR3 bases: TGTGCCAGCAGTTACTCCGCGAATAGCAATCAGCCCCAGCATTTT.

This chain links TRBV29-1 with TRBJ1-5; possible D gene TRBD1, 5 bases. Trimming shortened V by 7 bases and J by 0 bases, and 13 bases separated the two germline ends. The CDR3 is 14 amino acids. Germline CDR1 and CDR2: SQVTM and ANQGSEA. This chain's CDR3 is CSATFGGSNQPQHF. The CDR3 nucleotides read TGCAGCGCTACATTTGGGGGTAGCAATCAGCCCCAGCATTTT.